The next 28 T cell receptor delta chains were all read from a single sample in a study of γδ T cells in repeated Plasmodium falciparum infection. TCRdb processed the multiplex PCR reads again with the CATT caller. The sample holds 80,000 to 95,000 delta-chain clones, roughly 1.4% seen once. Bulk repertoires came from Vgamma9/Vdelta2+ or Vdelta2-negative gammadelta T cells flow-sorted from PBMC. The sequenced material came from gamma-delta T cells from blood. These receptors were obtained from a pool of human donors (malaria-infected and uninfected, not separated).

Points on this clone: A read error likely explains this, since a far larger clone differs by one base. In the same sample, other DNA sequences code for this CDR3. The V call is TRDV2, the J call TRDJ1; 9 bases agree with TRDD3. The J gene, not given by TCRdb, was assigned here from a germline match of the nucleotide sequence. Germline-derived CDR1 and CDR2 are GEAIGNYY and EKD. V shed 0 bases, J shed 0 bases, and the junction held 34 bases outside the gene matches. This CDR3 has 26 residues. The CDR3 loop is CACDTVRPPTGLGGYAVGQYTDKLIF. For the CDR3, the DNA is TGTGCCTGTGACACCGTAAGGCCTCCTACTGGGCTTGGGGGATATGCGGTGGGTCAGTACACCGATAAACTCATCTTT.

Comment on this clone: Only one base separates this from a far larger clonotype, so it likely reflects a read error. This sample includes further DNA sequences coding for the same CDR3. The chain employs TRDV2 and TRDJ1; maybe TRDD3 (6 bases). As TCRdb names no J gene, one was assigned here on the basis of a DNA match to germline. The CDR3 covers 13 residues. Germline CDR1 is GEAIGNYY and CDR2 is EKD. V gave up 7 bases and J gave up 3 bases, with 14 bases separating them. CDR3 in DNA: TGTGCCTGCACGGGGGAAGGCTCCGATAAACTCATCTTT. This sequence encodes CACTGEGSDKLIF.

This clone was seen many times. This sequence joins TRDV1 and TRDJ1; TRDD3 matches 12 bases. V shed 2 bases, J shed 4 bases, and the junction held 23 bases outside the gene matches. This CDR3 contains 22 residues. Germline CDR1 and CDR2: TSWWSYY and QGS. CDR3 DNA sequence: TGTGCTCTTGGGGAAGCTTCCCGAGAATACTGGGGGATACAGTTATTGGGCGATAAACTCATCTTT. This gives the protein CALGEASREYWGIQLLGDKLIF.

This clone has at least ten counts. The DNA for the CDR3 is TGTGCTCTTGGGGAACGGTTTCAACTGGGGGATACACTGTACACCGATAAACTCATCTTT. Encoded protein: CALGERFQLGDTLYTDKLIF. The gene calls are TRDV1 and TRDJ1; the match to TRDD3 covers 12 bases. The V gene's germline CDR1 is TSWWSYY and CDR2 QGS. This CDR3 contains 20 residues. The V segment lost 1 base and the J segment 0 bases; nucleotides outside the gene matches: 12.

This clone was recorded a few times. V gene TRDV3 combines with J gene TRDJ1; TRDD3 matches at 7 bases. The J gene comes from matching the DNA to germline here; TCRdb lacks it. Per germline, CDR1 TVYSNPD and CDR2 GDNSRS (reference sequence). V lost 3 bases and J lost 0; bases outside the gene matches: 16. This CDR3 spans 17 amino acids. This CDR3 is CAFRPYWGTPYTDKLIF. The CDR3, as DNA: TGTGCCTTCCGTCCATACTGGGGTACACCGTACACCGATAAACTCATCTTT.

Points on this clone: This DNA's translation differs at residue 9 from TCRdb's protein, which comes from a much larger clone; a read error is likely, and the protein shown is translated from the DNA. The chain recombines TRDV1 with TRDJ1, with unresolved D. The J gene, missing from TCRdb, was assigned here through DNA to germline matching. The CDR3 contains 16 residues. Trimming took off 8 bases at V and 4 bases at J, with 23 bases between the two ends. From germline, CDR1 is TSWWSYY and CDR2 QGS. CDR3 amino acids: CALRTMLACRFDKLIF. CDR3 DNA: TGTGCTCTTAGGACCATGCTGGCCTGTCGTTTCGATAAACTCATCTTT.

At least ten counts were recorded for this clone. TCRdb's protein for this DNA is that of a much larger clone and differs from the translation at residue 18, likely a read error; the protein shown is the DNA translation. The DNA for the CDR3 is TGTGCTCTTGGGGAACTAGTCCTACATTACTGGGGGACGTACACCGATAAACCCATCTTT. Its protein product is CALGELVLHYWGTYTDKPIF. The J gene has no call, while the V gene is TRDV1; TRDD3, the table's D call, was not compared with the DNA. CDR3 length: 20 amino acids. Looked up from germline, CDR1 is TSWWSYY and CDR2 is QGS.

This clone was detected a few times. The TCRdb protein comes from a much larger clone and disagrees with this DNA's translation at residue 12, likely due to a read error; the protein given here is derived from the DNA. The chain is built from TRDV3 and TRDJ1, with 8 nucleotides matching TRDD3. No J gene was available from TCRdb, and it was assigned here by a germline match of the DNA. Germline assignment: CDR1 TVYSNPD and CDR2 GDNSRS (reference sequence). This CDR3 spans 16 amino acids. CDR3 amino acids: CASNWGPIKYTGKLIF. The CDR3 nucleotides read TGTGCCTCAAACTGGGGGCCAATAAAGTACACCGGTAAACTCATCTTT.

The CDR3 protein is CACDPLGDTRTGVDKLIF. The CDR3 coding sequence is TGTGCCTGTGACCCTCTGGGGGATACGCGGACAGGGGTCGATAAACTCATCTTT. This chain connects TRDV2 to TRDJ1, with 12 bases matching TRDD3. Assignment of the J gene here rests on matching the DNA to germline, because TCRdb gives none. In germline, CDR1 is GEAIGNYY, CDR2 EKD. The CDR3 runs to 18 residues. Germline trimming cut 3 bases from V and 4 bases from J; bases unmatched to any gene: 14.

This clone occurred a few times. The protein held in TCRdb is that of a much larger clone and does not match this DNA's translation at residue 18, likely because of a read error; the protein shown is translated from the DNA. The rearrangement joins TRDV1 to TRDJ1; 13 bases fit TRDD3. Here the J gene came from matching the DNA to germline, since TCRdb omits it. The CDR3 spans 21 residues. CDR1 is TSWWSYY and CDR2 is QGS in the germline V gene. CDR3 residues: CALGDLDGTGGYVIYTDELIF. Written as DNA, the CDR3 is TGTGCTCTTGGGGATCTGGACGGTACTGGGGGATACGTCATATACACCGATGAACTCATCTTT.

About this clone: TCRdb shows a much larger clone's protein in place of this DNA's translation, and the two differ at residue 7, likely through a read error; the protein shown is translated from the DNA. The rearrangement joins TRDV2 to TRDJ1; weak D call: TRDD3 (6 bases). No J gene is reported in TCRdb; it was inferred here by comparing the DNA with germline. This CDR3 has 20 amino acids. The germline CDR1 and CDR2 sequences are GEAIGNYY and EKD. The V end lost 0 bases, the J end lost 0 bases, and 25 bases lay between the germline ends. The CDR3 DNA sequence: TGTGCCTGTGACACCCTGTGCTCTGGGGTCTCGGGGAGTTACACCGATAAACTCATCTTT. Translating gives CACDTLCSGVSGSYTDKLIF.

This clone came up a few times. A far bigger clonotype differs at one base, so this is likely a read error. Within the sample, other DNA sequences also encode this same CDR3. The rearrangement joins TRDV1 to TRDJ1, with a tentative D call TRDD2 (9 bases). Germline V gene data show CDR1 as TSWWSYY and CDR2 as QGS. The CDR3 is made up of 23 amino acids. Trimming cost V 2 bases and J 2 bases, with 36 bases left between them. The CDR3 loop is CALGEGSFLPVLGIPPETDKLIF. CDR3 DNA: TGTGCTCTTGGGGAAGGTTCCTTCCTACCCGTACTGGGGATACCCCCGGAAACCGATAAACTCATCTTT.

Comments on this clone: This likely came from a read error, as a far larger clone is one base away. As DNA, the CDR3 is TGTGCTCTTGGGGAGGCCCTTAAGTCCTGGGGGTCCTACCGAGCACCCCTGATCTTT. Its protein is CALGEALKSWGSYRAPLIF. The J gene is TRDJ4, the V gene TRDV1; D is possibly TRDD3 (7 bases). TCRdb does not report a J gene; here it was assigned by matching the DNA to germline references. V lost 3 bases and J 4 bases, leaving 30 bases between the germline ends. Germline assignment: CDR1 TSWWSYY and CDR2 QGS. This CDR3 region has 19 residues.

This clone was counted many times. This chain connects TRDV2 to TRDJ3; D gene unclear. Trimming took 0 bases from V and 1 from J, leaving 12 bases between them. Germline CDR1 GEAIGNYY, CDR2 EKD. This CDR3 region has 18 residues. In DNA form, the CDR3 reads TGTGCCTGTGACACCGCCCGGGAGAGGTCCTGGGACACCCGACAGATGTTTTTC. It translates to CACDTARERSWDTRQMFF.

About this clone: The protein TCRdb lists belongs to a much larger clone and differs from this DNA's translation at residue 14, which points to a read error; the protein shown is made from the DNA. The rearrangement links TRDV3 to TRDJ1; 13 bases fit TRDD3. TCRdb records no J gene; here it was assigned by comparing the DNA to germline. The CDR3 is made up of 19 amino acids. V shed 1 base, J shed 7 bases, and the junction held 21 bases outside the gene matches. In germline, CDR1 is TVYSNPD, CDR2 GDNSRS (reference sequence). The DNA for the CDR3 is TGTGCCTTTATCCCTACTTCCACCTACTGGGGGATACGTAGGGCTAAACTCATCTTT. This gives the protein CAFIPTSTYWGIRRAKLIF.

This clone was seen more than once but under ten times. TCRdb's protein, taken from a much larger clone, differs from this DNA's translation at residue 3, likely owing to a read error; the protein displayed comes from the DNA. The chain carries TRDV1 and TRDJ1, with 8 bases fitting TRDD3. The CDR3 has 23 amino acids. Germline V gives CDR1 TSWWSYY, CDR2 QGS. CDR3 sequence: CAHGELEGPTYANWGEYTDKLIF. In DNA form, the CDR3 reads TGTGCTCATGGGGAACTAGAAGGTCCTACGTATGCTAACTGGGGGGAGTACACCGATAAACTCATCTTT.

In regard to this clone: This DNA translates differently at residue 6 from the TCRdb protein, which is that of a much larger clone; a read error is likely, and the protein shown is the DNA's own translation. This chain's CDR3 is CALGEAPTLALTGGYSDKLIF. DNA of the CDR3: TGTGCTCTTGGGGAAGCCCCTACGTTGGCCCTTACTGGGGGATATTCCGATAAACTCATCTTT. This sequence joins TRDV1 and TRDJ1; 11 bases fit TRDD3. Since TCRdb gives no J gene, matching the DNA to germline was used here to assign it. The CDR3 consists of 21 residues. The J segment lost 3 bases and the V segment lost 2 bases, leaving 20 bases of the junction unmatched. Germline values: CDR1 TSWWSYY, CDR2 QGS.

This clone was picked up a small number of times. The protein TCRdb lists belongs to a much larger clone and differs from this DNA's translation at residue 11, which points to a read error; the protein shown is made from the DNA. The chain employs TRDV1 and TRDJ4; 9 nucleotides line up with TRDD3. The germline V gene has CDR1 TSWWSYY and CDR2 QGS. CDR3 size: 19 residues. V trimming: 6 bases; J trimming: 6 bases; junction bases outside the gene matches: 26. Here the CDR3 DNA reads TGTGCTCTTGGTGAATTTCATTTCCTTCGTGCTGGGGGATGGGTGGCCCTGATCTTT. It specifies CALGEFHFLRAGGWVALIF.

This clone has ten or more counts. This DNA's translation and the protein TCRdb lists, from a much larger clone, do not match at residue 11, likely due to a read error; the protein shown is translated from the DNA. The J gene is TRDJ3, the V gene TRDV2, with TRDD3 matching over 7 bases. TCRdb carries no J gene annotation; the J gene was assigned here by matching the DNA with germline. CDR1 is GEAIGNYY, CDR2 EKD, per germline. This CDR3 has 17 residues. The CDR3 here is CACDTWGSSWVTRQMFF. In DNA form, the CDR3 reads TGTGCCTGTGACACCTGGGGGAGCTCCTGGGTCACCCGACAGATGTTTTTC.

This clone was recorded a few times. The mismatch at residue 7 between this DNA's translation and the TCRdb protein of a much larger clone likely reflects a read error; the protein shown is translated from the DNA. The chain couples TRDV2 to TRDJ2, with a tentative D call TRDD3 (5 bases). Trimming removed 4 bases from V and 4 bases from J, with 9 bases in between. Germline CDR1 reads GEAIGNYY; CDR2 reads EKD. The CDR3 consists of 13 residues. CDR3 loop: CACDYWWTAQLFF. In nucleotides, the CDR3 is TGTGCCTGTGATTACTGGTGGACAGCACAACTCTTCTTT.

Turning to this clone: TCRdb shows a much larger clone's protein in place of this DNA's translation, and the two differ at residue 15, likely through a read error; the protein shown is translated from the DNA. The genes are TRDV2 and TRDJ1; tentatively, D is TRDD3 (6 bases). The CDR3 loop spans 22 amino acids. Trimming left V 0 bases short and J 6 bases short, with 37 bases between. Germline-derived CDR1 and CDR2 are GEAIGNYY and EKD. The CDR3 region has the DNA TGTGCCTGTGACACCGTTATCCCCGGGGGTTCTCCAGTACTGGTGGATACCCATAAACTCATCTTT. Protein: CACDTVIPGGSPVLVDTHKLIF.

The genes are TRDV2 and TRDJ1; 11 bases line up with TRDD3. TCRdb records no J gene; here it was assigned by comparing the DNA to germline. Trimming removed 2 bases from V and 0 bases from J; junction bases left unmatched: 10. The germline V gene has CDR1 GEAIGNYY and CDR2 EKD. CDR3 length equals 18 residues. As DNA, the CDR3 is TGTGCCTGTGACAGCCTTGGGGGATACGTGGGGTACACCGATAAACTCATCTTT. Residues: CACDSLGGYVGYTDKLIF.

To note about this clone: A mismatch at residue 9 separates the TCRdb protein from the translated DNA, so the protein presented here was translated from the DNA. CDR3 region: CALGEPPKMPPPLESLTSPLKLIF. For the CDR3, the DNA is TGTGCTCTTGGGGAACCACCAAAAATGCCTCCTCCCCTCGAGAGCCTGACATCTCCCCTTAAACTCATCTTT. V is TRDV1 and J is TRDJ1; D is undetermined. Matching the DNA to germline supplied the J gene, which TCRdb does not give. The V gene's germline CDR1 is TSWWSYY and CDR2 QGS. The V end was cut by 1 base, the J end by 7 bases, with 43 bases between. The CDR3 runs to 24 residues.

This clone was counted only a few times. This probably arose from a read error, given a far larger clone one base away. Other DNA sequences in this sample translate to the same CDR3. This chain connects TRDV1 to TRDJ1; 10 bases are shared with TRDD3. TCRdb records no J gene; here it was assigned by comparing the DNA to germline. This CDR3 region has 23 residues. From germline, CDR1 is TSWWSYY and CDR2 QGS. V dropped 4 bases and J dropped 1; count of bases not matched to a gene: 27. In nucleotides, the CDR3 is TGTGCTCTTGGGGTCCTACCAGGTCCACGTAAACCCACTGGGGGATTATTCACCGATAAACTCATCTTT. It translates to CALGVLPGPRKPTGGLFTDKLIF.

In the case of this clone: The protein TCRdb lists belongs to a much larger clone and differs from this DNA's translation at residue 17, which points to a read error; the protein shown is made from the DNA. CDR3 DNA: TGTGCTCTTGGGGAACCAAGGATCCTACGGACTGGGGGCGATAAACTCACCTTT. It codes for CALGEPRILRTGGDKLTF. Here the V gene is TRDV1, but the J gene went uncalled; no check of the table's D call, TRDD3, against the DNA was made. Germline V gene sequence: CDR1 TSWWSYY, CDR2 QGS. CDR3 size: 18 residues.

With respect to this clone: The protein recorded in TCRdb matches a much larger clone and deviates from this DNA's translation at residue 13, suggesting a read error; the protein here is obtained by translating the DNA. Here the CDR3 reads CACDTAGYGTYTNKLIF. DNA of the CDR3: TGTGCCTGTGACACCGCCGGATACGGGACGTACACCAATAAACTCATCTTT. The gene calls are TRDV2 and TRDJ1; TRDD3 matches at 7 bases. No J gene was available from TCRdb, and it was assigned here by a germline match of the DNA. This CDR3 is built from 17 residues. Germline values: CDR1 GEAIGNYY, CDR2 EKD.

This clone was recorded at least ten times. CDR3 coding DNA: TGTGCCTTTAGCCTTCCTACAGGTACTGGGGGATACACCGATAAACTCATCTTT. Its translation is CAFSLPTGTGGYTDKLIF. The V call is TRDV3, the J call TRDJ1; D possibly corresponds to TRDD3 (10 bases). The germline V gene has CDR1 TVYSNPD and CDR2 GDNSRS (reference sequence). Trimming left V 0 bases short and J 0 bases short, with 23 bases between. This CDR3 comprises 18 residues.

Concerning this clone itself: This probably arose from a read error, given a far larger clone one base away. Other DNA variants within this sample encode the same CDR3. The chain links TRDV2 to TRDJ1; 12 nucleotides agree with TRDD3. Germline loops: CDR1 GEAIGNYY, CDR2 EKD. J lost 4 bases, V lost 1 base, and 3 bases had no gene match. The CDR3 consists of 15 residues. Written as DNA, the CDR3 is TGTGCCTGTGACACGCTGGGGGATACGTACGATAAACTCATCTTT. This translates into CACDTLGDTYDKLIF.